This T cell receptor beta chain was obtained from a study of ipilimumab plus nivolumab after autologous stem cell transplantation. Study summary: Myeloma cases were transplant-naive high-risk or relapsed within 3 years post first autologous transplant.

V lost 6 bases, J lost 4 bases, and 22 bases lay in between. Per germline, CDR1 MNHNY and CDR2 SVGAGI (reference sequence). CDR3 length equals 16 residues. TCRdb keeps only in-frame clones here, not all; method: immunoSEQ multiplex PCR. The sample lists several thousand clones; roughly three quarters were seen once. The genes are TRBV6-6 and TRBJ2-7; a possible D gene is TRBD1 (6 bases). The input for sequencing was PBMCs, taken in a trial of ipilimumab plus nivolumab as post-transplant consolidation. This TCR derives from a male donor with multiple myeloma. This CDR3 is CASSKGGSGHPYEQYF. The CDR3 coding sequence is TGTGCCAGCAGCAAAGGGGGATCGGGACACCCTTACGAGCAGTACTTC.